These 3 T cell receptor beta chains originate from one sample sequenced in a study of blood T cell repertoires in COVID-19. Data came from immunoSEQ multiplex PCR; TCRdb stores just in-frame clones and leaves some out. The sample lists hundreds of thousands of clones, roughly 86% occurring once. The sequencing sample was made of peripheral blood. Receptors were obtained from a woman aged 60-70 years who had recovered from COVID-19.

V gene TRBV15 combines with J gene TRBJ2-1; TRBD2 is a possible D gene (5 bases). Trimming took off 6 bases at V and 0 bases at J, with 12 bases between the two ends. The CDR3 is 15 residues long. The germline gives CDR1 LNHNV, CDR2 YYDKDF (reference sequence). CDR3 in DNA: TGTGCCACCAGTTCGGGGTCAAGCTCCTACAATGAGCAGTTCTTC. Its translation: CATSSGSSSYNEQFF.

The chain links TRBV27 to TRBJ2-1, with a tentative D call TRBD2 (5 bases). Germline loops: CDR1 MNHEY, CDR2 SMNVEV (reference sequence). The ends were cut back, 5 bases at V and 4 bases at J, with 9 bases in the middle. The CDR3 is made up of 13 amino acids. The CDR3 region is CASSNRGYNEQFF. In nucleotides, the CDR3 is TGTGCCAGCAGTAACCGGGGTTACAATGAGCAGTTCTTC.

The chain couples TRBV24-1 to TRBJ1-5; 8 bases line up with TRBD1. The CDR3 covers 15 residues. The germline V gene encodes CDR1 KGHDR and CDR2 SFDVKD. The V and J ends lost 2 bases and 7 bases, in that order; junction bases with no gene match: 6. The CDR3 sequence is CATSDSRGQGQPQHF. DNA of the CDR3: TGTGCCACCAGTGATTCCAGGGGGCAAGGCCAGCCCCAGCATTTT.